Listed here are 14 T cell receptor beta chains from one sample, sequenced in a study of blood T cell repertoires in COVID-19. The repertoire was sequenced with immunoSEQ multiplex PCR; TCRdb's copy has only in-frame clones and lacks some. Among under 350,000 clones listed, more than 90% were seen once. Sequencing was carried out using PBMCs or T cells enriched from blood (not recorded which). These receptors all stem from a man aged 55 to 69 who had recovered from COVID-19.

CDR3 nucleotide sequence: TGTGCCAGCAGCAAAGCGTCGGAGGTAACCTACGAGCAGTACTTC. Residues: CASSKASEVTYEQYF. This chain uses TRBV21-1 with TRBJ2-7; the table's D call of TRBD2 was not tested on the DNA. TRBV21-1 is listed as a pseudogene. The CDR3 is 15 residues long.

In DNA form, the CDR3 reads TGTGCCAGCAGTTCCTTTAGCGGGAGTTGGCAGTTCTTC. This encodes CASSSFSGSWQFF. V is TRBV27 and J is TRBJ2-1; 9 bases are shared with TRBD2. The CDR3 extends over 13 amino acids. With 4 bases clipped from V and 12 bases from J, the junction kept 7 bases outside the gene matches. Germline CDR1 reads MNHEY; CDR2 reads SMNVEV (reference sequence).

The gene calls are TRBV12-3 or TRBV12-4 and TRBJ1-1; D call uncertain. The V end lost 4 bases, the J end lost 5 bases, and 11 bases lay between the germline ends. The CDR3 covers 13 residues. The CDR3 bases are TGTGCCAGCAGTTCCAGTCCCTTGACTGAAGCTTTCTTT. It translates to CASSSSPLTEAFF.

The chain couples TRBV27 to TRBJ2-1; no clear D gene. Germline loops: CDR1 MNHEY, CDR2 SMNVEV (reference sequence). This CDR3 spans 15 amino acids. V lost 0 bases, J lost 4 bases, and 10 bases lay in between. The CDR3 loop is CASSLSRPEYNEQFF. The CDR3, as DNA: TGTGCCAGCAGTTTATCCCGCCCGGAGTACAATGAGCAGTTCTTC.

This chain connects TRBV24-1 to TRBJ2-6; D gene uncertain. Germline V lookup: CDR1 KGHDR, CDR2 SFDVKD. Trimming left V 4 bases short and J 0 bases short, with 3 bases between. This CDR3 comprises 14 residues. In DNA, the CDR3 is TGTGCCACCAGTGACATCTCTGGGGCCAACGTCCTGACTTTC. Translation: CATSDISGANVLTF.

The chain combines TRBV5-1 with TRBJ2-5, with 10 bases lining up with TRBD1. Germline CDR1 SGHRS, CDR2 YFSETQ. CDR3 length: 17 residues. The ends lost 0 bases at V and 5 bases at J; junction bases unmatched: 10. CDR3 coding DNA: TGCGCCAGCAGCTTGGGGATAGGACAGGGGGTGCTGGAGACCCAGTACTTC. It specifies CASSLGIGQGVLETQYF.

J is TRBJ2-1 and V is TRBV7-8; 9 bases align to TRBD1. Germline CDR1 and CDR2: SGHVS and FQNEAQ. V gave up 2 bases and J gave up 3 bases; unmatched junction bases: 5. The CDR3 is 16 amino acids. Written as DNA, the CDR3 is TGTGCCAGCAGCTTAAAAGGGGGACAGGGCTACAATGAGCAGTTCTTC. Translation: CASSLKGGQGYNEQFF.

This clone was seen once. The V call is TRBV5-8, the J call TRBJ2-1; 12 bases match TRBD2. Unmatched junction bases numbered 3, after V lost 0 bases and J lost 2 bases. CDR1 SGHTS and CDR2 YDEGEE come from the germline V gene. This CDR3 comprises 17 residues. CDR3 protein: CASSLGRLAGAYNEQFF. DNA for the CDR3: TGTGCCAGCAGCTTGGGCCGACTAGCGGGGGCCTACAATGAGCAGTTCTTC.

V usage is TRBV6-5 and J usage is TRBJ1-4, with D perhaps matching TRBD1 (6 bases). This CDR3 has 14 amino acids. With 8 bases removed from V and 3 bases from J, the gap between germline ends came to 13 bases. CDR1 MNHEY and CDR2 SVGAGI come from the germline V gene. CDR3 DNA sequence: TGTGCCAGCCGTCAGGGGTTGGCTAATGAAAAACTGTTTTTT. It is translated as CASRQGLANEKLFF.

This CDR3 is CASSLGSSASTDTQYF. CDR3 in DNA: TGTGCCAGCAGCTTAGGATCTAGCGCTAGCACAGATACGCAGTATTTT. This chain links TRBV7-2 with TRBJ2-3; D is possibly TRBD2 (6 bases). Germline V gene data show CDR1 as SGHTA and CDR2 as FQGNSA. Trimming took 1 base from V and 0 from J, leaving 11 bases between them. The CDR3 loop spans 16 amino acids.

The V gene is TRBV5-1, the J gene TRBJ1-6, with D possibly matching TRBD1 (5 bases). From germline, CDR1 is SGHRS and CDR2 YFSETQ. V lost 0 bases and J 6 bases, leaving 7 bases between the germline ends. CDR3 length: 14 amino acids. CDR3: CASSLGQPNSPLHF. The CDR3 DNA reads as TGCGCCAGCAGCTTGGGACAGCCTAATTCACCCCTCCACTTT.

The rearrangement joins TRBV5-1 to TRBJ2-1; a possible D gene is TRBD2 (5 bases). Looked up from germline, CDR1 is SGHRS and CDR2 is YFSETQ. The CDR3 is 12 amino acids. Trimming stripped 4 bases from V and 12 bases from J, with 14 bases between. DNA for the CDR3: TGCGCCAGCAGCCGGAGTGAGGGCGGGCAGTTCTTC. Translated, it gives CASSRSEGGQFF.

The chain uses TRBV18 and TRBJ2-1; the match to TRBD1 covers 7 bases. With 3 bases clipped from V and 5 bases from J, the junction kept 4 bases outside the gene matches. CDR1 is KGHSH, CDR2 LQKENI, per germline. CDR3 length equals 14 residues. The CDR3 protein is CASSPGQTNNEQFF. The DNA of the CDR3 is TGTGCCAGCTCACCGGGACAGACTAACAATGAGCAGTTCTTC.

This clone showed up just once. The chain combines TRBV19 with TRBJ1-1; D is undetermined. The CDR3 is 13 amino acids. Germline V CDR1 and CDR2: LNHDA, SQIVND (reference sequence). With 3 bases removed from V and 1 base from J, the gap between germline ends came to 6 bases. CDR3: CASSILKNTEAFF. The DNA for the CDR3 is TGTGCCAGTAGTATCTTAAAGAACACTGAAGCTTTCTTT.